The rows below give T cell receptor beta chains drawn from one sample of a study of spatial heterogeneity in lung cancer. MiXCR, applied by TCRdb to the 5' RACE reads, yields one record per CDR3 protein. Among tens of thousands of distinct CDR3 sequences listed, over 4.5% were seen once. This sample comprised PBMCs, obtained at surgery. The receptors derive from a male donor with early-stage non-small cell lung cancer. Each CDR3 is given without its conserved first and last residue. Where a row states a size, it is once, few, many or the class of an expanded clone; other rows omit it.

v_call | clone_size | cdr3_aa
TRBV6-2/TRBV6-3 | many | ASRRGLANIQY
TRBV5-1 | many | ASSRGQTYEQY
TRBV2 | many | ASIPTSGRTNEQF
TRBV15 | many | ATRAGLALSGANVLT
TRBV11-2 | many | ASSRDLGDNEQF
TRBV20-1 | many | SARPSTRGQGNTEAF
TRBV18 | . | ASSTPGLARKYEQF
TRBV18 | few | ASSPFSGEITDTQY
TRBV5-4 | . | ASSFDWNEQY
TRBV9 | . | ASSLGTNNSPLH
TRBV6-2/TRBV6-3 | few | ASSRGQFMNTEAF
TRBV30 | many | AWSVPGLAGTIQY
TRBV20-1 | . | SATPSGTSTDTQY
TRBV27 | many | ASSTSDRIYEQY
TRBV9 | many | ASSPGQGSGPKPYEQY
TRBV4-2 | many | ASSQSTSGGDEQF
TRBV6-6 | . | ASGGEETQY
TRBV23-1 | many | ASSPTGERDNEQF
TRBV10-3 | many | AISESRPGGIGEETQY
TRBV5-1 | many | ASSLQGKGTQY
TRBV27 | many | ASSPLTGGNTEAF
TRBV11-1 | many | ASSLNPGETQY
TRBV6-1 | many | ASREGQINQPQH
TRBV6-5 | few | ASSSIGTGTGNTIY